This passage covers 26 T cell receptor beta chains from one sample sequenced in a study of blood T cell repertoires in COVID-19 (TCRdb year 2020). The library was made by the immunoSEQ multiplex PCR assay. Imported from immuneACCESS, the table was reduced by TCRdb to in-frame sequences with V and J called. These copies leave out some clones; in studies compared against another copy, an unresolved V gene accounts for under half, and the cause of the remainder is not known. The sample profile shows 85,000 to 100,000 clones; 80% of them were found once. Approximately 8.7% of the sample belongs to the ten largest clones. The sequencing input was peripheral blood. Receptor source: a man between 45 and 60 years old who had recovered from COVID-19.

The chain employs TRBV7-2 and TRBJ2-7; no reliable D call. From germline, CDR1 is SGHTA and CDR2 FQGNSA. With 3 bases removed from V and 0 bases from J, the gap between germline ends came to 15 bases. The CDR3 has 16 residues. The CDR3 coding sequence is TGTGCCAGCAGCTTTTCCCCAGGCCCGAGCTCCTACGAGCAGTACTTC. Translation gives CASSFSPGPSSYEQYF.

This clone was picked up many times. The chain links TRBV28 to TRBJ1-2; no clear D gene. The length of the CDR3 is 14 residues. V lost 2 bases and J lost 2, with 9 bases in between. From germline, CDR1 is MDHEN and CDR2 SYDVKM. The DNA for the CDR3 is TGTGCCAGCAGTTTAGAAACTCTAAACTATGGCTACACCTTC. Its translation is CASSLETLNYGYTF.

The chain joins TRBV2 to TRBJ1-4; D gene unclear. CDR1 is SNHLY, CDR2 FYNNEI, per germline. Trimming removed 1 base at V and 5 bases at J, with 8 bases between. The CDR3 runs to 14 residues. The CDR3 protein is CASSEGSENEKLFF. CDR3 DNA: TGTGCCAGCAGTGAAGGGAGTGAGAATGAAAAACTGTTTTTT. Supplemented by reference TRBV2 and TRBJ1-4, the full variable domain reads EPEVTQTPSHQVTQMGQEVILRCVPISNHLYFYWYRQILGQKVEFLVSFYNNEISEKSEIFDDQFSVERPDGSNFTLKIRSTKLEDSAMYFCASSEGSENEKLFFGSGTQLSVL.

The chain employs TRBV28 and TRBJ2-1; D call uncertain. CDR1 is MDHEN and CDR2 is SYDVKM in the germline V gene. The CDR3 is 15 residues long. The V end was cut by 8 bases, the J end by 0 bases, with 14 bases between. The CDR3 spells CASVSIVSSYNEQFF. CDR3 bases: TGTGCCAGCGTCTCTATTGTAAGCTCCTACAATGAGCAGTTCTTC.

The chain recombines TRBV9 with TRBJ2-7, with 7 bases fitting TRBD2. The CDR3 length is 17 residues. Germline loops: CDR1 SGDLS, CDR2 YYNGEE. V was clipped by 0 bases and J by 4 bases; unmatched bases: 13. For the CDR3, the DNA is TGTGCCAGCAGCGTAGGTCCGGGAGGACTGCAGGGTTACGAGCAGTACTTC. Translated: CASSVGPGGLQGYEQYF.

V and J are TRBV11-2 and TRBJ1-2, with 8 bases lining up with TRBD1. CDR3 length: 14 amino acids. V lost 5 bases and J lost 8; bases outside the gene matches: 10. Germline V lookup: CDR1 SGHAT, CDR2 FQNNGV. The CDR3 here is CASSLPGTGKGYTF. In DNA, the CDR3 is TGTGCCAGCAGCCTACCCGGGACAGGAAAAGGCTACACCTTC. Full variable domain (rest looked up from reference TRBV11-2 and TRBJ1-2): EAGVAQSPRYKIIEKRQSVAFWCNPISGHATLYWYQQILGQGPKLLIQFQNNGVVDDSQLPKDRFSAERLKGVDSTLKIQPAKLEDSAVYLCASSLPGTGKGYTFGSGTRLTVV.

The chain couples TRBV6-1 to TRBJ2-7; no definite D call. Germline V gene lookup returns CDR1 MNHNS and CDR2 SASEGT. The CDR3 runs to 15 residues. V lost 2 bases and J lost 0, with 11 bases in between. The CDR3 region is CASSEHLRSSYEQYF. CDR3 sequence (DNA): TGTGCCAGCAGTGAACATCTGAGATCCTCCTACGAGCAGTACTTC.

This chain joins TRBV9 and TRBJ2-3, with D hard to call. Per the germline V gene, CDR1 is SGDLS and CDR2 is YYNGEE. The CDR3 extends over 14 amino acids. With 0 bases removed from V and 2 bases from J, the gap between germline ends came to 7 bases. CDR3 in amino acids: CASSVVVYTDTQYF. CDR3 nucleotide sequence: TGTGCCAGCAGCGTAGTTGTGTACACAGATACGCAGTATTTT.

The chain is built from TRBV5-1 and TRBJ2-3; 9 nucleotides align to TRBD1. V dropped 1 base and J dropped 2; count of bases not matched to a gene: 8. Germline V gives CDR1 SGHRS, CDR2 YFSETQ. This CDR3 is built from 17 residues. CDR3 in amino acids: CASSLSGQGIITDTQYF. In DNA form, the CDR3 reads TGCGCCAGCAGCTTGTCCGGACAGGGGATTATCACAGATACGCAGTATTTT. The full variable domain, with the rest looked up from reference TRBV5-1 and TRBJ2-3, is KAGVTQTPRYLIKTRGQQVTLSCSPISGHRSVSWYQQTPGQGLQFLFEYFSETQRNKGNFPGRFSGRQFSNSRSEMNVSTLELGDSALYLCASSLSGQGIITDTQYFGPGTRLTVL.

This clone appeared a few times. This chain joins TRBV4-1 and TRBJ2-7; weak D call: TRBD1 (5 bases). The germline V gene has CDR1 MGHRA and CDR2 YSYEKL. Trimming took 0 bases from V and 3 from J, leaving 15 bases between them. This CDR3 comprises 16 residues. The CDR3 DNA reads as TGCGCCAGCAGCCAAGATGGTCCCGTAGGGGACTACGAGCAGTACTTC. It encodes CASSQDGPVGDYEQYF.

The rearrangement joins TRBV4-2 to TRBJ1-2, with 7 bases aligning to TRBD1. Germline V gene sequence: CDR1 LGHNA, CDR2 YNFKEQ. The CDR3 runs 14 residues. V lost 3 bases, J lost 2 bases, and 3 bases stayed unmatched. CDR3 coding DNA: TGTGCCAGCAGCCAGGGACAGCTAAACTATGGCTACACCTTC. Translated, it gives CASSQGQLNYGYTF.

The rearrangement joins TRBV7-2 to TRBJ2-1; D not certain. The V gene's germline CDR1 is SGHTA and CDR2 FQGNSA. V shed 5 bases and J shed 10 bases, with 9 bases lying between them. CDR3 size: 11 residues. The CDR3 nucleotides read TGTGCCAGCAGCGCGAGCATGGAGCAGTTCTTC. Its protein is CASSASMEQFF.

The CDR3 DNA reads as TGTGCCAGCAGCTCAACCTCCGGGACAGGGGGGAACTATGGCTACACCTTC. Amino acid sequence: CASSSTSGTGGNYGYTF. This chain uses TRBV7-9 with TRBJ1-2; TRBD1 agrees at 11 bases. Germline CDR1 reads SEHNR; CDR2 reads FQNEAQ (reference sequence). The CDR3 sequence is 17 residues long. The junction had 9 bases not matched to a gene; V was cut back by 4 bases and J by 2 bases.

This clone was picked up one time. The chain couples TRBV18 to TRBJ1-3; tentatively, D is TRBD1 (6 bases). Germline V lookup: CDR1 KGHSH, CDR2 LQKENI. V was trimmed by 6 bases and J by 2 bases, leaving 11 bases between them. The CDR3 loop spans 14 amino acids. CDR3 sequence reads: CASSTGIAGNTIYF. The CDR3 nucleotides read TGTGCCAGCTCCACAGGGATCGCTGGAAACACCATATATTTT.

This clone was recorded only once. The CDR3 protein is CSASYGTARTGELFF. In DNA form, the CDR3 reads TGCAGTGCTAGTTACGGGACTGCGAGGACCGGGGAGCTGTTTTTT. This rearrangement joins TRBV20-1 to TRBJ2-2; D might be TRBD2 (6 bases). This CDR3 region has 15 residues. Per the germline V gene, CDR1 is DFQATT and CDR2 is SNEGSKA (reference sequence). Trimming took 3 bases from V and 5 from J, leaving 16 bases between them.

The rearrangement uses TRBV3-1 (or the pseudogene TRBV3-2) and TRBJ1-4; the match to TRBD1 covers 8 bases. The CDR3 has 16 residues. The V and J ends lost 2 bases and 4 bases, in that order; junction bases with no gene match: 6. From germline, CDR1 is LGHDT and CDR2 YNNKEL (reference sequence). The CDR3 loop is CASSQPGQGFNEKLFF. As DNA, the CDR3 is TGTGCCAGCAGCCAACCCGGACAGGGCTTTAATGAAAAACTGTTTTTT.

Here the CDR3 DNA reads TGTGCCAGCAGCTTAGTACTAGCCCAGTACAATGAGCAGTTCTTC. Translated: CASSLVLAQYNEQFF. The chain links TRBV5-5 to TRBJ2-1; maybe TRBD2 (6 bases). Between the trimmed V and J ends, which lost 2 bases and 4 bases, there was a span of 13 bases. CDR3 length: 15 residues. Germline CDR1 is SGHKS and CDR2 is YYEKEE (reference sequence).

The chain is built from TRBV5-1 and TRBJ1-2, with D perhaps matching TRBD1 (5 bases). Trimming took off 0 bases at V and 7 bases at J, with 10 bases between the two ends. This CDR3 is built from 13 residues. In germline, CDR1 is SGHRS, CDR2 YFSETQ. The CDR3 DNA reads TGCGCCAGCAGCTTGGACAGGCAGTTTGGCTACACCTTC. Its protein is CASSLDRQFGYTF.

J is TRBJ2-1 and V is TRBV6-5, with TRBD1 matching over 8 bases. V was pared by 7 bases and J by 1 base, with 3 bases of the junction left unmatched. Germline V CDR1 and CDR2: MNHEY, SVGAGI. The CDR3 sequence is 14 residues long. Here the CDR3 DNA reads TGTGCCAGCATTACAGGGGGATCCTACAATGAGCAGTTCTTC. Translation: CASITGGSYNEQFF.

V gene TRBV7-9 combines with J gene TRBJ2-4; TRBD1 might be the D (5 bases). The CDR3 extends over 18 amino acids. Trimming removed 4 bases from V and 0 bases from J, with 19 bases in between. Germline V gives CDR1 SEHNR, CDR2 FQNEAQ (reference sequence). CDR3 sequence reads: CASSWGRDKESAKNIQYF. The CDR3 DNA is TGTGCCAGCAGCTGGGGCAGAGACAAGGAATCAGCCAAAAACATTCAGTACTTC.

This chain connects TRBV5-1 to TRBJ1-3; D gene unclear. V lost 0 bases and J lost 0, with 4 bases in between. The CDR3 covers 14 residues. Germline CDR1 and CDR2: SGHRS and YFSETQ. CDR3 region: CASSLGVSGNTIYF. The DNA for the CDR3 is TGCGCCAGCAGCTTGGGAGTCTCTGGAAACACCATATATTTT.

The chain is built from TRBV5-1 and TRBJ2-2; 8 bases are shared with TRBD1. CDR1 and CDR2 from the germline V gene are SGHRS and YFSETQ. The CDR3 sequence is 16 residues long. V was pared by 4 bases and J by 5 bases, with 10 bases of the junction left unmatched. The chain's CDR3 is CASSPSRQGRTGELFF. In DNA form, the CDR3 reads TGCGCCAGCAGCCCAAGCCGACAGGGGAGAACCGGGGAGCTGTTTTTT.

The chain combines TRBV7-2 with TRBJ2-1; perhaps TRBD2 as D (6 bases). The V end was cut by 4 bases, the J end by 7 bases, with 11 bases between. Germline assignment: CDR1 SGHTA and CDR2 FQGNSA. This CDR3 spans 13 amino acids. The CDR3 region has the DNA TGTGCCAGCAGCTCCGGGAGCCCGAATGAGCAGTTCTTC. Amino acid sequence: CASSSGSPNEQFF.

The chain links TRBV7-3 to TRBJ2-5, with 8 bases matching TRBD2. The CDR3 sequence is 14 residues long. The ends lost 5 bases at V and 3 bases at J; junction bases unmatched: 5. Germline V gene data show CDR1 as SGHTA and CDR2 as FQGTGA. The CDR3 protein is CASSRAGVKETQYF. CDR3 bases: TGTGCCAGCAGCCGAGCGGGAGTTAAAGAGACCCAGTACTTC.

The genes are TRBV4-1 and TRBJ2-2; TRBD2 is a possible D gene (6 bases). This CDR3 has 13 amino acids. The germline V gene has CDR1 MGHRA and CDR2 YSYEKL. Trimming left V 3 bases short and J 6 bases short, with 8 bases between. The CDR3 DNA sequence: TGCGCCAGCAGCCAGGGGGAGGCCGGGGAGCTGTTTTTT. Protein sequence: CASSQGEAGELFF.

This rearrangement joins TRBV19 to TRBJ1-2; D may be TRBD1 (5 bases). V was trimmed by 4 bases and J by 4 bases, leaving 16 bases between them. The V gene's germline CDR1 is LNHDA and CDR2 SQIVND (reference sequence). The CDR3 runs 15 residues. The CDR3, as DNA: TGTGCCAGTAGTAACCAGGGTGTAAAGAGCTATGGCTACACCTTC. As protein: CASSNQGVKSYGYTF.